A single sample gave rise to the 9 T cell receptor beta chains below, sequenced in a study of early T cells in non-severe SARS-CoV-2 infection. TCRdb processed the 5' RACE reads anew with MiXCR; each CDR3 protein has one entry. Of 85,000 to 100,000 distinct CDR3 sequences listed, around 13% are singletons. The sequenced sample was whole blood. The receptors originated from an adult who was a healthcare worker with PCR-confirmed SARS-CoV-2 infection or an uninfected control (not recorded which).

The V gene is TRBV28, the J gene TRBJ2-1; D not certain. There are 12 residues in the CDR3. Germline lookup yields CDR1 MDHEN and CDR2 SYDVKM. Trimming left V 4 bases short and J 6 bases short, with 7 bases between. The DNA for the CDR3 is TGTGCCAGCAGTTGGACGGTCAATGAGCAGTTCTTC. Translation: CASSWTVNEQFF. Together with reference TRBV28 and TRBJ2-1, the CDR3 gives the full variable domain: DVKVTQSSRYLVKRTGEKVFLECVQDMDHENMFWYRQDPGLGLRLIYFSYDVKMKEKGDIPEGYSVSREKKERFSLILESASTNQTSMYLCASSWTVNEQFFGPGTRLTVL.

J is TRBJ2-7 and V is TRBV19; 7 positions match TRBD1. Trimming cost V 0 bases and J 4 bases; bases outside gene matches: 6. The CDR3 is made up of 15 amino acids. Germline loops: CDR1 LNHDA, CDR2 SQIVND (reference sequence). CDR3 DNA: TGTGCCAGTAGTATAGATGAGGGACAGCAGTACGAGCAGTACTTC. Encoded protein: CASSIDEGQQYEQYF.

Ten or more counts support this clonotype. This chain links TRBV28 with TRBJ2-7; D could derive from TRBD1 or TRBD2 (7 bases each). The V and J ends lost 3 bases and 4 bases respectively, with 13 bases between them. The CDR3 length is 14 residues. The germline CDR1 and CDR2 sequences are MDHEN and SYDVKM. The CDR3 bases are TGTGCCAGCAGTTTGGGAGGGACAGCTTACGAGCAGTACTTC. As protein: CASSLGGTAYEQYF.

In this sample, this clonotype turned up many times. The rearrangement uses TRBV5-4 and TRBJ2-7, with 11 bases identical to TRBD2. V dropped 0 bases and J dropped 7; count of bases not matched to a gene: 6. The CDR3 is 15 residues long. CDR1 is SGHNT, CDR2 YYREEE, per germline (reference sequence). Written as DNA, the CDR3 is TGTGCCAGCAGCTTGGGGATTGTAGCGGGGGGGGAGCAGTACTTC. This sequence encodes CASSLGIVAGGEQYF.

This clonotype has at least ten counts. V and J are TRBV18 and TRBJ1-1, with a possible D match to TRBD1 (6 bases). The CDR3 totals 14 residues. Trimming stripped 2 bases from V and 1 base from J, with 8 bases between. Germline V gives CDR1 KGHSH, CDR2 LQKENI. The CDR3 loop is CASSPKGENTEAFF. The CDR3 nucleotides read TGTGCCAGCTCACCAAAGGGGGAGAACACTGAAGCTTTCTTT.

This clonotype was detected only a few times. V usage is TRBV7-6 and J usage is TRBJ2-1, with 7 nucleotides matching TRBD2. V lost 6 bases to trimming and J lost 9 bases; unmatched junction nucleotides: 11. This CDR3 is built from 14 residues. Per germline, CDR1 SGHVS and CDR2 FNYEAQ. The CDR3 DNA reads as TGTGCCAGCAGTTCTACGGGTTGGGGGGGTGAGCAGTTCTTC. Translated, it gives CASSSTGWGGEQFF.

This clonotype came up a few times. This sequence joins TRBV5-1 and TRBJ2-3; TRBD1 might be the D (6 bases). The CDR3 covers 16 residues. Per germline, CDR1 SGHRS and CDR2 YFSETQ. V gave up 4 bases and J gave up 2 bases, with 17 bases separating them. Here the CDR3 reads CASSAGQRGATDTQYF. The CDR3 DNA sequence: TGCGCCAGCAGCGCCGGACAGCGAGGGGCCACAGATACGCAGTATTTT.

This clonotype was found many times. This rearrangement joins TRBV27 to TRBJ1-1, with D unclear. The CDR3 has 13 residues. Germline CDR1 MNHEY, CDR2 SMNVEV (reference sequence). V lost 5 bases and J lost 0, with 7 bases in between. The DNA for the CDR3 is TGTGCCAGCAGTCTCACGATGAACACTGAAGCTTTCTTT. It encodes CASSLTMNTEAFF.

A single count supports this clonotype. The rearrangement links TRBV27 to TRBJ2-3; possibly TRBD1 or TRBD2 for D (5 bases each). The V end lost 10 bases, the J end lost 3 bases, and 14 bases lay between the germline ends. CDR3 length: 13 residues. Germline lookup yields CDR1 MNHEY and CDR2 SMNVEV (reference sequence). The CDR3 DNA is TGTGCCACCCCGGTAGGGGAGACAGATACGCAGTATTTT. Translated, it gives CATPVGETDTQYF.